One T cell receptor beta chain is described in this entry. As yet, its antigen is unknown. Germline V lookup: CDR1 SEHNR, CDR2 FQNEAQ (reference sequence). This CDR3 contains 16 residues. V dropped 3 bases and J dropped 2; count of bases not matched to a gene: 7. This sample was taken from a study of Ad26.COV2.S vaccination and SARS-CoV-2 variants. Study-level results: It was found that vaccine and placebo recipients had similar non-spike TCR breadth.

Stated treatment: 15 to 20 received Ad26.COV2.S at low or high dose, single or two shots; several received placebo; per-sample allocation not given. The investigators took samples on day 63 after the first vaccine or placebo injection. Profiled with immunoSEQ multiplex PCR; TCRdb holds only in-frame clones, not every one. This sample has some 400,000 clones; about 91% occur once, and the top ten carry under 2%. The chain links TRBV7-9 to TRBJ1-3, with TRBD1 identical over 7 bases. The specimen was peripheral blood, collected in a trial of Ad26.COV2.S vaccine versus placebo. This clonotype was obtained from a person between 18 and 59 years old who received the Ad26.COV2.S COVID-19 vaccine or a placebo. The chain's CDR3 is CASSFNDRAAGNTIYF. In nucleotides, the CDR3 is TGTGCCAGCAGCTTTAACGACAGGGCTGCTGGAAACACCATATATTTT.